Included here is one T cell receptor (beta chain) sequence, with context. Germline V gene lookup returns CDR1 SGDLS and CDR2 YYNGEE. The CDR3 is 15 residues long. The V segment lost 3 bases and the J segment 0 bases; nucleotides outside the gene matches: 2. Produced via immunoSEQ multiplex PCR; TCRdb's table is partial and in-frame only. The data contain around 56,000 clones, just over 90% of them singletons. The data derive from a study of cytomegalovirus exposure and HLA in healthy donors. The chain recombines TRBV9 with TRBJ2-2; 7 bases match TRBD2. The sample consisted of PBMCs. The source of this sequence is a woman aged 18 to 35 in good health and CMV-seropositive. CDR3 protein: CASSASGSNTGELFF. The CDR3 DNA is TGTGCCAGCAGCGCTAGCGGTTCGAACACCGGGGAGCTGTTTTTT.